Sequencing of this T cell receptor (beta chain) was carried out in a study of identical twins. The study, taken as a whole, reports: Modelling approaches yielded underestimates of out-of-frame TCR alpha sharing between monozygotic twins. Among beta out-of-frame sequences, excess sharing between twins appeared weaker. Twin-shared out-of-frame alpha sequences showed excess low generation probability.

The sample holds many counts of this clonotype. Antigen unknown. V was clipped by 2 bases and J by 4 bases, with 12 bases between them. This CDR3 region has 15 residues. Germline V gene data show CDR1 as SEHNR and CDR2 as FQNEAQ (reference sequence). Among all donors, each was a healthy Caucasian. MiXCR, applied by TCRdb to the 5' RACE reads, yields one record per CDR3 protein. The table includes roughly 710,000 distinct CDR3 sequences, around 6% detected once. V and J are TRBV7-9 and TRBJ2-1; the D gene could be TRBD1 or TRBD2 (5 bases each). The sample comprised naive T cells sorted from blood. The sequence was obtained from a man aged 18-30 years in good health. This chain's CDR3 is CASSLSVGGYNEQFF. CDR3 nucleotide sequence: TGTGCCAGCAGCTTATCAGTTGGGGGTTACAATGAGCAGTTCTTC.